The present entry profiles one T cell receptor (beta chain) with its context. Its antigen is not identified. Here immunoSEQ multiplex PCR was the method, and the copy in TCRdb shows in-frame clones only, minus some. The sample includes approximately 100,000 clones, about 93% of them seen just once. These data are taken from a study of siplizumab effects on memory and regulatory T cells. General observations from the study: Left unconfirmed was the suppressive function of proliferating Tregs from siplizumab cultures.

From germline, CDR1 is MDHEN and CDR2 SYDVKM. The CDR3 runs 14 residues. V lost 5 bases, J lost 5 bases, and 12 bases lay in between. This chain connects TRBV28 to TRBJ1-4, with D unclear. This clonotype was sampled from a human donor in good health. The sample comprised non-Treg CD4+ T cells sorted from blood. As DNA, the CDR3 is TGTGCCAGCAGTGCGGGGTATGGGAATGAAAAACTGTTTTTT. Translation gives CASSAGYGNEKLFF.